This is a list of T cell receptor beta chains from one sample in a study of T cell clusters in autoimmune cytopenias. After re-calling the multiplex PCR reads, TCRdb lists one entry per CDR3 protein, DNA absent. In all, the sample yields some 7,400 distinct CDR3 sequences. The data also belong to a second study, concerning T cell repertoires in aging, cancer and after chemotherapy.

Sequencing used peripheral blood. All receptors derive from a human donor in good health. The CDR3 runs from the conserved cysteine through the conserved F or W. Size is omitted from some rows. Given values are once, few, many or a class for expanded clones.

CDR3 protein	J gene	V gene	clone size
CASSYRVDEKLFF	TRBJ1-4	TRBV6-6	medium-sized
CATSRDLGRSSHSNQPQHF	TRBJ1-5	TRBV15	-
CASTQGLAGELSNGKQFF	TRBJ2-1	TRBV11-2	-
CASSEDVRSYEQYF	TRBJ2-7	TRBV6-1	-
CASRLGRNLYNEQFF	TRBJ2-1	TRBV6-5	-
CASSYPNLPGEQYF	TRBJ2-7	TRBV6-2/TRBV6-3	-
CASSLGGAESYEQYF	TRBJ2-7	TRBV5-5	-
CATSRSLAGNTGELFF	TRBJ2-2	TRBV15	medium-sized
CAISGVAGDASSYNEQFF	TRBJ2-1	TRBV10-3	-
CAISYTSSQETQYF	TRBJ2-5	TRBV10-3	-
CSVEGPSWNEQFF	TRBJ2-1	TRBV29-1	large
CATSRSGQDNSPLHF	TRBJ1-6	TRBV15	medium-sized
CASSLVGYEQYF	TRBJ2-7	TRBV5-6	-
CASSKGIMANNQPQHF	TRBJ1-5	TRBV18	-
CASSLSPLERGGRDTQYF	TRBJ2-3	TRBV27	-
CASSSGTNTGELFF	TRBJ2-2	TRBV11-2	-
CASSLDTQTGPLGNTIYF	TRBJ1-3	TRBV7-6	-
CASSPAGTAYGYTF	TRBJ1-2	TRBV27	-
CASSYGANTDTQYF	TRBJ2-3	TRBV6-6	-
CASSSRTSGGYEQFF	TRBJ2-1	TRBV27	-
CASSEVLSGANVLTF	TRBJ2-6	TRBV5-5	-
CASSQLLDSGNTIYF	TRBJ1-3	TRBV7-6	-
CASSIPGQGAGNEQFF	TRBJ2-1	TRBV19	medium-sized
CASSDRRSQETQYF	TRBJ2-5	TRBV5-4	-
CASSLLPGVYGYTF	TRBJ1-2	TRBV11-2	-
CASSIMLAGDYEQYF	TRBJ2-7	TRBV19	medium-sized
CAWATPWTVNEKLFF	TRBJ1-4	TRBV30	-
CAWSDGGRLRQETQYF	TRBJ2-5	TRBV30	medium-sized
CASSDPTGTAFFNQPQHF	TRBJ1-5	TRBV6-1	-
CASSEAFSYNEQLF	TRBJ2-1	TRBV6-1	-
CSVVGGSWTEAFF	TRBJ1-1	TRBV29-1	-
CASSFDQNIQYF	TRBJ2-4	TRBV12-3/TRBV12-4	-
CASSLIGGGGADTQYF	TRBJ2-3	TRBV11-2	-
CASSLGGQTGELFF	TRBJ2-2	TRBV5-6	-
CASSGSLGSPLHF	TRBJ1-6	TRBV6-6	-
CASSLAGTSAYEQYF	TRBJ2-7	TRBV5-1	-
CASSFSGSYNEQFF	TRBJ2-1	TRBV6-4	-